This T cell receptor beta chain was identified in a study of regulatory T cells in long-lasting Graves disease. CDR1 MDHEN and CDR2 SYDVKM come from the germline V gene. The CDR3 covers 15 residues. V dropped 2 bases and J dropped 5; count of bases not matched to a gene: 8. Investigators prepared the TCR beta libraries by applying iRepertoire HTBI primers and Arm-PCR of CDR3 regions. TCRdb analysed the multiplex PCR reads with MiXCR anew, one entry per CDR3 protein. The table shows about 530,000 distinct CDR3 sequences, with 15% to 20% occurring only once. Time point meaning: newly diagnosed GD, antithyroid drugs for less than 3 months. Researchers made the TCR library from RNA that was extracted from PBMCs. The same data also went into a second study, on T cells in Graves' hyperthyroidism and ophthalmopathy.

The receptor's source is a woman aged 35 to 59 with Graves disease. The specimen comprised peripheral blood mononuclear cells (PBMCs), sampled at new diagnosis, from a patient treated with antithyroid drugs. V usage is TRBV28 and J usage is TRBJ2-5, with 7 bases matching TRBD2. The CDR3 DNA reads TGTGCCAGCAGTTTAGCGGGAGCGGGTGCGGAGACCCAGTACTTC. This encodes CASSLAGAGAETQYF.